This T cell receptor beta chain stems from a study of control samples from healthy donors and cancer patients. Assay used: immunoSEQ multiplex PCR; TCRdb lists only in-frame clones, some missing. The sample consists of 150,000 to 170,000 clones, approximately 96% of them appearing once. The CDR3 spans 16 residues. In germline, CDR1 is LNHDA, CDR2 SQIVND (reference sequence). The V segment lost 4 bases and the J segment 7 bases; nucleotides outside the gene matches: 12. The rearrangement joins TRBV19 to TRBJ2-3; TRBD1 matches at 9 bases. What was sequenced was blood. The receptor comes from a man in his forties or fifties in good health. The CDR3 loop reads CASSRIQGAAMYTQYF. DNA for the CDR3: TGTGCCAGTAGTAGAATACAGGGGGCCGCTATGTATACGCAGTATTTT. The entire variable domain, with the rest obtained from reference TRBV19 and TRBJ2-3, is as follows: DGGITQSPKYLFRKEGQNVTLSCEQNLNHDAMYWYRQDPGQGLRLIYYSQIVNDFQKGDIAEGYSVSREKKESFPLTVTSAQKNPTAFYLCASSRIQGAAMYTQYFGPGTRLTVL.